The clone carrying this TCR beta chain was observed a few times. The target antigen is unknown. This specimen belongs to a study of T cell responses to AZD1222 COVID-19 vaccine. Trimming took 4 bases from V and 0 from J, leaving 10 bases between them. The CDR3 is 15 amino acids. Looked up from germline, CDR1 is LNHDA and CDR2 is SQIVND (reference sequence). Data came from immunoSEQ multiplex PCR; TCRdb stores just in-frame clones and leaves some out. The sample lists roughly 150,000 clones, 88% occurring once. Whole-study findings and limits: Regions left unmutated in variants are reportedly the target of nearly half of spike-specific TCRs. Only a handful of people who got AZD1222 tested seropositive at baseline.

This specimen consisted of peripheral blood, obtained on day 0 of MenACWY control vaccination. The source is an adult in good health. The chain couples TRBV19 to TRBJ1-5; D might be TRBD1 (5 bases). CDR3 in DNA: TGTGCCAGTAGTACCGGACACTATAGCAATCAGCCCCAGCATTTT. Amino acids: CASSTGHYSNQPQHF.